This TCR beta chain was sequenced during a study of human T cells and chemical hapten exposure (dated by TCRdb to the early 2020s). Looking at the study overall: For sensitization, 2% DPC in acetone was applied to an approximately 2 cm by approximately 2 cm area of upper inner arm skin. Throughout the study period of about 25 weeks, patients also received therapeutic DPC doses to the scalp every week. Patch tests used Finn chambers with 0.01% DPC on the upper back, scored after 6 days by International Contact Dermatitis Research Group standards. Most of the patients in the cohort were female, and the cohort covered alopecia areata with under or over 50% scalp involvement, alopecia totalis and alopecia universalis. The libraries were sequenced as a pool, and the TCR yield per sample differed mostly because of small variations in library volumes within the pool. Peripheral blood TCR repertoire changes were tracked in vivo in alopecia patients during primary and secondary sensitization to the hapten diphenylcyclopropenone (DPC). Blood was sampled from patients pre-sensitization (week 0) and at 2, 6 and about 24 weeks after DPC sensitization. Roughly 30 alopecia patients gave blood for TCR sequencing at one to four time points (pre-sensitization, 2, 6 and 24 weeks). Study-wide findings and limitations: DPC sensitization did not change how many TCRs were above 1 in 1000 frequency, and no evidence was found of alterations in global repertoire structure. Alopecia, a presumed autoimmune disease, was present in all patients, so the immune response of the patients might differ from that of healthy individuals. Compared with pre-sensitization or healthy control sets, expanded TCRs formed significantly more large CDR3 similarity clusters, which is consistent with antigen-driven responses. After repeated subsampling, changes were observed in the strength of the expansion versus patch-test correlation and in the threshold at which the correlation became significant. The number of PT1 expanded TCRs positively correlated with patch test score, significant at thresholds 8, 16 and 32 but not 4.

In the paper's terms, the time point label means: pre-sensitization, week 0. This specimen's treatment or condition label, interpreted: therapeutic diphenylcyclopropenone sensitization with weekly scalp DPC. At each patch-test visit, blood was drawn before the patch test was applied. To be eligible, patients had to be aged 18 to 70, diagnosed with alopecia and judged suitable for DPC therapy, while pregnant patients were excluded. Total RNA was extracted from unfractionated whole blood that had been collected in Tempus Blood RNA tubes. This clonotype was counted many times. Its antigen is currently not known. No much larger clone exists at a distance of one base, and base qualities are not known. The library was built by means of RACE. The data were produced on a NextSeq 500. During library preparation, unique molecular identifiers were attached to individual cDNA molecules so that TCRs could be counted in a quantitative, reproducible way. For every blood RNA sample, sequencing covered both the TCR alpha and TCR beta chains. Regarding the original processing steps: The median number of TCRs per sample was 90,000 to 100,000, ranging from 23,224 to 690,600. The Decombinator software suite was used to annotate V, J and CDR3 in the TCR reads. For the PS versus PT1 abundance plots, all samples were subsampled to the same number of TCRs (28,000). Expanded TCRs were defined as absent before sensitization and observed at least eight times at the 2-week time point. TCRdb passed the public sequencing reads through fastp at Q25 and MiXCR, retaining productive beta sequences. One record per CDR3 amino acid sequence lists the most common genes and DNA. None of the V and J calls come from the authors' own analysis; TCRdb made them. This sample lists about 380,000 distinct CDR3 sequences; more than 4.5% were detected once. The ten biggest clones cover approximately 2.8% of the sample.

The CDR3 measures 15 amino acids from cysteine to phenylalanine. Of the read, only the CDR3 DNA is kept; its 45 bases are in frame from base 1. Trimming leaves V shorter by 7 bases and J shorter by 4 bases, with the junction holding 8 bases beyond the gene matches. The chain was built from TRBV12-3 or TRBV12-4 and TRBJ1-2; 11 nucleotides in the junction match TRBD1. This sequence was found in a woman aged 45-59 years with alopecia areata. Some clones in this sample may be carry-over from other donors' samples. Sequencing was performed on whole blood, taken in connection with sensitization to the hapten diphenylcyclopropenone (DPC). The DNA reads TGTGCCAGCACTACGGACAGGGGGCGTCTCTATGGCTACACCTTC. Protein translation: CASTTDRGRLYGYTF.